The clone carrying this T cell receptor beta chain has just a few counts. Antigen unknown. UMIs were added to TCR cDNA along with a universal primer site when it was made by 5'RACE template switching. TCRdb reanalysed the 5' RACE reads using MiXCR and keeps one entry per CDR3 protein. Of 500,000 to 650,000 distinct CDR3 sequences listed, 12% were seen once; the top ten hold about 15%. There are 15 residues in the CDR3. The germline gives CDR1 DFQATT, CDR2 SNEGSKA (reference sequence). The V segment lost 6 bases and the J segment 4 bases; nucleotides outside the gene matches: 8. These data belong to a study of T cells after yellow fever vaccination. The study, taken as a whole, reports: Just a small share of clonotypes turned up in the CD4 compartment as well as the CD8 compartment. Once the booster was given, most primary-vaccination clones reappeared, at around 95% for CD4 and roughly 91% for CD8.

The sequences come from PBMCs, collected on the day of the yellow fever booster vaccination. The receptor's source is a man aged 30 to 39 who received the YFV17D yellow fever vaccine. The chain combines TRBV20-1 with TRBJ2-5, with 13 nucleotides matching TRBD2. CDR3 in DNA: TGCAGTGCAAGGACTAGCGGGAGTGGGGGAGAGACCCAGTACTTC. It specifies CSARTSGSGGETQYF.